Presented here are 12 T cell receptor beta chains from one specimen sequenced in a study of T cells in Graves' hyperthyroidism and ophthalmopathy. RNA transcripts yielded amplified TCR beta CDR3 regions. Using the HTBI primer set, a first-round RT-PCR was run on the TCR CDR3. TCRdb recomputed calls from the multiplex PCR reads with MiXCR, one row per CDR3 protein. The data contain around 760,000 distinct CDR3 sequences, 30% to 40% of them seen just once; the ten biggest clones take up around 29%. The material sequenced was blood. Receptor source: a woman in her thirties or forties with Graves' hyperthyroidism.

This clonotype came up many times. The J gene is TRBJ2-7, the V gene TRBV7-9, with a weak D call TRBD2 (6 bases). Germline CDR1 SEHNR, CDR2 FQNEAQ (reference sequence). This CDR3 contains 15 residues. Trimming removed 5 bases at V and 4 bases at J, with 18 bases between. As DNA, the CDR3 is TGTGCCAGCAGCCGAGACGGGGGAGCTCTGTACGAGCAGTACTTC. Its protein product is CASSRDGGALYEQYF. Supplemented by reference TRBV7-9 and TRBJ2-7, the full variable domain reads DTGVSQNPRHKITKRGQNVTFRCDPISEHNRLYWYRQTLGQGPEFLTYFQNEAQLEKSRLLSDRFSAERPKGSFSTLEIQRTEQGDSAMYLCASSRDGGALYEQYFGPGTRLTVT.

The CDR3 coding sequence is TGTGCCAGCAGCGTAGGGGGGGGGGACACTGAAGCTTTCTTT. Its translation is CASSVGGGDTEAFF. This sequence joins TRBV9 and TRBJ1-1; possibly TRBD1 for D (5 bases). Per germline, CDR1 SGDLS and CDR2 YYNGEE. The CDR3 consists of 14 residues. With 0 bases removed from V and 3 bases from J, the gap between germline ends came to 9 bases.

The rearrangement joins TRBV4-1 to TRBJ2-1; TRBD1 aligns across 10 bases. The ends lost 4 bases at V and 13 bases at J; junction bases unmatched: 4. CDR3 length: 12 residues. Per the germline V gene, CDR1 is MGHRA and CDR2 is YSYEKL. CDR3 bases: TGCGCCAGCAGCCGACAGGGGGCGGACCAGTTCTTC. Translating gives CASSRQGADQFF.

This clonotype appeared once. V gene TRBV15 combines with J gene TRBJ2-7; D possibly corresponds to TRBD1 (5 bases). Germline V lookup: CDR1 LNHNV, CDR2 YYDKDF (reference sequence). The V and J ends lost 3 bases and 5 bases respectively, with 14 bases between them. The CDR3 has 14 amino acids. The CDR3 DNA is TGTGCCACCAGCAGCATCAGGGAATCCGACGAGCAGTACTTC. Translating gives CATSSIRESDEQYF. Complete variable domain (other parts from reference TRBV15 and TRBJ2-7): DAMVIQNPRYQVTQFGKPVTLSCSQTLNHNVMYWYQQKSSQAPKLLFHYYDKDFNNEADTPDNFQSRRPNTSFCFLDIRSPGLGDTAMYLCATSSIRESDEQYFGPGTRLTVT.

The V and J genes are TRBV27 and TRBJ1-2, with a possible D match to TRBD1 (6 bases). The CDR3 is made up of 15 amino acids. V was cut by 7 bases and J by 3 bases, with 18 bases left in between. Germline V lookup: CDR1 MNHEY, CDR2 SMNVEV (reference sequence). The CDR3 protein is CASNNRGGKDYGYTF. Written as DNA, the CDR3 is TGTGCCAGCAATAATAGGGGGGGGAAGGACTATGGCTACACCTTC.

The chain employs TRBV10-2 and TRBJ1-1; D is ambiguous. Germline loops: CDR1 WSHSY, CDR2 SAAADI. CDR3 length: 14 amino acids. V was pared by 4 bases and J by 1 base, with 10 bases between. CDR3 loop: CASSAIQWNTEAFF. The CDR3 DNA reads as TGCGCCAGCAGTGCGATTCAGTGGAACACTGAAGCTTTCTTT.

V gene TRBV10-3 combines with J gene TRBJ2-2; no firm D call. Looked up from germline, CDR1 is ENHRY and CDR2 is SYGVKD. Trimming took 4 bases from V and 5 from J, leaving 8 bases between them. The CDR3 length is 13 residues. CDR3: CAISVLATGELFF. CDR3 DNA sequence: TGTGCCATCAGTGTTTTAGCAACCGGGGAGCTGTTTTTT.

The V and J genes are TRBV7-9 and TRBJ2-6, with a tentative D call TRBD1 (6 bases). The V end was cut by 4 bases, the J end by 0 bases, with 10 bases between. From germline, CDR1 is SEHNR and CDR2 FQNEAQ (reference sequence). CDR3 length: 16 residues. The CDR3 region is CASSSGQSSGANVLTF. The CDR3 region has the DNA TGTGCCAGCAGCTCTGGACAGTCCTCTGGGGCCAACGTCCTGACTTTC.

Many counts were recorded for this clonotype. The rearrangement joins TRBV4-3 to TRBJ1-1; D gene unclear. The CDR3 is 15 amino acids. Deletions cut 5 bases from V and 3 bases from J, with 16 bases between. Germline assignment: CDR1 LGHNA and CDR2 YSLEER. In nucleotides, the CDR3 is TGCGCCAGCAGCAGGCAGCCTAGGCAACACACTGAAGCTTTCTTT. This sequence encodes CASSRQPRQHTEAFF.

This clonotype has just one count. A much bigger clone sits one base away, suggesting this may be a read error. The rearrangement uses TRBV10-3 and TRBJ1-4, with TRBD1 matching 8 bases. This CDR3 region has 14 residues. Germline CDR1 ENHRY, CDR2 SYGVKD. CDR3 bases: TGTGTCAGCAGCTTCGGACAGGGCTTGGAAAAACTGTTTTTT. Protein product: CVSSFGQGLEKLFF.

Only a few counts were recorded for this clonotype. This chain joins TRBV19 and TRBJ1-2, with TRBD1 as a possible D gene (5 bases). Germline CDR1 LNHDA, CDR2 SQIVND (reference sequence). This CDR3 spans 11 amino acids. With 10 bases removed from V and 6 bases from J, the gap between germline ends came to 12 bases. The CDR3 coding sequence is TGTGCCACGCGGGACGGGAATGGCTACACCTTC. Its protein product is CATRDGNGYTF.

Many counts were recorded for this clonotype. This chain uses TRBV10-2 with TRBJ2-7; 8 bases are shared with TRBD1. Trimming took 5 bases from V and 5 from J; bases not matched to a gene: 5. CDR3 length: 13 residues. Germline V CDR1 and CDR2: WSHSY, SAAADI. The CDR3 DNA reads TGCGCCAGCAGTTGGACAGGGATGGACGAGCAGTACTTC. It is translated as CASSWTGMDEQYF.